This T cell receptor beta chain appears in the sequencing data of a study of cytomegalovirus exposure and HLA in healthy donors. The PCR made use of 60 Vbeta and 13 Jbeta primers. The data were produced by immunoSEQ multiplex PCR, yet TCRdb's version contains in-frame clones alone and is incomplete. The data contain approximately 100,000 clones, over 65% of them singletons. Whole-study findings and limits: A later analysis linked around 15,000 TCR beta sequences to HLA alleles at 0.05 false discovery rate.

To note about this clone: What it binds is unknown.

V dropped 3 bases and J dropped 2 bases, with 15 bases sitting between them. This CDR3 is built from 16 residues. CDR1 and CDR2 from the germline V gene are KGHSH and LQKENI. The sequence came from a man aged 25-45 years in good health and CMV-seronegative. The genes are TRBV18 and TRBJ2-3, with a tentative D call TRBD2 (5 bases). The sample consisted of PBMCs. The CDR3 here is CASSPPRVRPTDTQYF. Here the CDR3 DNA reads TGTGCCAGCTCACCTCCGAGGGTGCGGCCCACAGATACGCAGTATTTT.